These 3 T cell receptor beta chains were sequenced from one sample in a study of post-analysis software for immune sequencing data. Prepared libraries of TCR beta cDNA carried unique molecular identifiers. TCRdb analysed the PCR reads with MiXCR anew, one entry per CDR3 protein. Of about 770,000 distinct CDR3 sequences in the sample, under 60% were seen once. Regarding the study as a whole: Comparison of patients with controls showed five TRBV segments more frequent in patients, TRBV5-6, TRBV5-1 and TRBV20-1 among them.

Their antigens are not known. Sequenced sample: blood. The receptors stem from a girl aged 5-17 years with multiple sclerosis.

There are a few counts of this clonotype. The chain employs TRBV27 and TRBJ2-7; D remains unclear. The CDR3 has 14 residues. Per germline, CDR1 MNHEY and CDR2 SMNVEV (reference sequence). V was shortened by 2 bases and J by 3 bases, with 11 bases between the two germline ends. CDR3 loop: CASSLHVGFYEQYF. The CDR3 DNA reads TGTGCCAGCAGTTTACATGTCGGCTTCTACGAGCAGTACTTC.

The CDR3 reads CASSLDNNEQYF. The CDR3 coding sequence is TGTGCCAGCAGCTTAGACAACAATGAGCAGTACTTC. This chain uses TRBV7-8 with TRBJ2-1; D is unclear. The closer fit of TRBJ2-7 to the DNA end suggests the J call may be wrong. CDR1 SGHVS and CDR2 FQNEAQ come from the germline V gene. The CDR3 sequence is 12 residues long.

The chain joins TRBV11-2 to TRBJ1-1; 8 nucleotides align to TRBD1. The CDR3 is 14 amino acids. Trimming took 0 bases from V and 10 from J; bases not matched to a gene: 7. Germline V lookup: CDR1 SGHAT, CDR2 FQNNGV. DNA of the CDR3: TGTGCCAGCAGCTTAGAGGACAGGGAGGGAAGAGCTTTCTTT. As protein: CASSLEDREGRAFF.